The source of this TCR beta chain is a study of T cells in Graves' hyperthyroidism and ophthalmopathy. On the study more broadly: Peripheral blood samples were taken at initial diagnosis, prior to any treatment.

This clonotype was observed at least ten times. Per the germline V gene, CDR1 is SGHRS and CDR2 is YFSETQ. This CDR3 spans 14 amino acids. V lost 3 bases to trimming and J lost 0 bases, with 9 bases between them. Template material for amplifying TCR beta CDR3 regions consisted of RNA transcripts. The TCR CDR3 first-round RT-PCR relied on the HTBI primer set. One entry per CDR3 protein, called by TCRdb with MiXCR from the multiplex PCR reads. The table has 390,000 or so distinct CDR3 sequences, approximately 14% seen once; the top ten hold roughly 13%. The TCR sequence derives from a man younger than 35 with Graves' ophthalmopathy. The sample consisted of blood. This chain joins TRBV5-1 and TRBJ1-1; D remains unclear. CDR3 nucleotide sequence: TGCGCCAGCAGCTCGCCTTCCTTGAACACTGAAGCTTTCTTT. Translating it yields CASSSPSLNTEAFF. The whole variable domain, filled in from reference TRBV5-1 and TRBJ1-1, reads KAGVTQTPRYLIKTRGQQVTLSCSPISGHRSVSWYQQTPGQGLQFLFEYFSETQRNKGNFPGRFSGRQFSNSRSEMNVSTLELGDSALYLCASSSPSLNTEAFFGQGTRLTVV.